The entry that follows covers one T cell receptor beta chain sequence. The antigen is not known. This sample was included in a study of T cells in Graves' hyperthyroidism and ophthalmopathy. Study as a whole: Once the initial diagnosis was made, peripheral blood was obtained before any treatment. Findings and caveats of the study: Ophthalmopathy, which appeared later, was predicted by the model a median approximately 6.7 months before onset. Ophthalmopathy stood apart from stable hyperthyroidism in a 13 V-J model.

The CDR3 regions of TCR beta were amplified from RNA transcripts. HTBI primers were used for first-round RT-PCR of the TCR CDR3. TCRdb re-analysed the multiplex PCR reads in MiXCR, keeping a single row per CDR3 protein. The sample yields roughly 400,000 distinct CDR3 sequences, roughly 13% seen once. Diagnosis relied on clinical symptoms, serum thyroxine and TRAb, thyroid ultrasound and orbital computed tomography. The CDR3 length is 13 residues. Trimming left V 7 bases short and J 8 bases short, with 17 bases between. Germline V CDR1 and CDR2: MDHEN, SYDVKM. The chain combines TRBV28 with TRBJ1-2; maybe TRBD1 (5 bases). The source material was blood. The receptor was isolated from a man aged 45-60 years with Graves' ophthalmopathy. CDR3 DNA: TGTGCCAGCACCCTCCCCGGGACGGAGGGCTACACCTTC. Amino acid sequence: CASTLPGTEGYTF.